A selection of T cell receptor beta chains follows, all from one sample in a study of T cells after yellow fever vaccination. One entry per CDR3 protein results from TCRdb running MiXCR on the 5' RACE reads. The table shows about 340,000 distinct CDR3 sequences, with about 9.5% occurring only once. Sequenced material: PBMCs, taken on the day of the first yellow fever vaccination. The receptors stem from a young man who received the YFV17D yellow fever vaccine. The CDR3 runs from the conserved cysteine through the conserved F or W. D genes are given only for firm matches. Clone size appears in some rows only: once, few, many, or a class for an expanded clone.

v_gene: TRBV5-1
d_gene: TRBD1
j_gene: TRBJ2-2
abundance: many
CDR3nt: TGCGCCAGCAGCGCGCCGGGACAGTCGAACACCGGGGAGCTGTTTTTT
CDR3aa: CASSAPGQSNTGELFF

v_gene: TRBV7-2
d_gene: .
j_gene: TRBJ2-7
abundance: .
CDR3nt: TGTGCCAGCAGCCACCCCGCTAGGAAGCAGTACTTC
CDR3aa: CASSHPARKQYF

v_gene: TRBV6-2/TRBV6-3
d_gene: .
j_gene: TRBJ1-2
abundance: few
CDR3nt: TGTGCCAGCGGCTTGTCCAGGGACATCGGCTACACCTTC
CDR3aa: CASGLSRDIGYTF

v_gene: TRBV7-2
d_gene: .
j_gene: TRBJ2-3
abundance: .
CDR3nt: TGTGCCAGCAGCTTAGCCAGAGAAGATACGCAGTATTTT
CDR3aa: CASSLAREDTQYF

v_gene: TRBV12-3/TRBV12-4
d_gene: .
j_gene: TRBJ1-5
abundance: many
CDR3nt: TGTGCCAGCAACCTACAGGGTGATAGCAATCAGCCCCAGCATTTT
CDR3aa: CASNLQGDSNQPQHF

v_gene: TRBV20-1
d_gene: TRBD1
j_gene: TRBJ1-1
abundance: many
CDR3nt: TGCAGTGCCCTGACAGGGCTCCACCATTATGCTGAAGCTTTCTTT
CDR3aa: CSALTGLHHYAEAFF

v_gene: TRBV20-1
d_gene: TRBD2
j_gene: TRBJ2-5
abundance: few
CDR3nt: TGCAGTGAGGCTCCCCTTGGACTAGCTAGAGAGACCCAGTACTTC
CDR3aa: CSEAPLGLARETQYF

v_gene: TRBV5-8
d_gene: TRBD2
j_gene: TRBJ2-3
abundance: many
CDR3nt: TGTGCCAGCAGCTCGGGGGGGCTCATAGATACGCAGTATTTT
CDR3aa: CASSSGGLIDTQYF

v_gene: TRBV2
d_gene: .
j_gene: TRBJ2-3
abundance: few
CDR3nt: TGTGCCAGCAGTGAAGTGACCCACACAGATACGCAGTATTTT
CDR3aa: CASSEVTHTDTQYF

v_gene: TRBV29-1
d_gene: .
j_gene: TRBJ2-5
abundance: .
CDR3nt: TGCAGCGTTGAAGCCCGGGGCGGAGGGGAGACCCAGTACTTC
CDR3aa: CSVEARGGGETQYF

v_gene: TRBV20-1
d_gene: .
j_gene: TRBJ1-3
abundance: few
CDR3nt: TGCAGTGCACCCGACAGGAACGAAGGAAACACCATATATTTT
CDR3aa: CSAPDRNEGNTIYF

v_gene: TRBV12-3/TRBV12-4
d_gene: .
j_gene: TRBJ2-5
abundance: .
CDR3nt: TGTGCCAGCGCTGGGGGGGCAGGAGAGACCCAGTACTTC
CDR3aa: CASAGGAGETQYF

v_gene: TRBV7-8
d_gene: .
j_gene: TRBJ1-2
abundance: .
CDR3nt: TGTGCCATGGGCCCCGGGCACCTCCGGAGCTACACCTTC
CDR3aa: CAMGPGHLRSYTF

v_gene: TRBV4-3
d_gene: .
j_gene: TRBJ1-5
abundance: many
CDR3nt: TGCGCCAGCAGCCAAGAACGGTCAAATCAGCCCCAGCATTTT
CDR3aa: CASSQERSNQPQHF

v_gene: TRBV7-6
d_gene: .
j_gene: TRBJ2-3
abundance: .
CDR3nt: TGTGCCAGCTCACAGGGGAGGACAGATACGCAGTATTTT
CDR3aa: CASSQGRTDTQYF